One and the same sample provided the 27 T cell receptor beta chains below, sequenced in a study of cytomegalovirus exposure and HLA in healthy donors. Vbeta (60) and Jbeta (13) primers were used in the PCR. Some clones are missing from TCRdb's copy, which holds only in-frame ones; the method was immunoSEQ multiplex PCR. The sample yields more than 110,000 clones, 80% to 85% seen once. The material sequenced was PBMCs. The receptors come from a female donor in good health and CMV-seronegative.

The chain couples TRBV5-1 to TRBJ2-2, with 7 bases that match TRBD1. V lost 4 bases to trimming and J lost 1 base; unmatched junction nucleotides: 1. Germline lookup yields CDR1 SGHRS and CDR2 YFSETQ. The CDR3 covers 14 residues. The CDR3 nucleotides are TGCGCCAGCAGCGGGACAGTGAACACCGGGGAGCTGTTTTTT. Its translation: CASSGTVNTGELFF.

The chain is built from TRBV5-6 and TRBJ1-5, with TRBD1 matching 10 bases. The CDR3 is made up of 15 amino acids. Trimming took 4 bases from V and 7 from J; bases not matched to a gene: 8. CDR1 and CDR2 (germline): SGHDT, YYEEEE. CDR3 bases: TGTGCCAGCAGCCCCGGACAGGGGGTTCGACAGCCCCAGCATTTT. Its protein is CASSPGQGVRQPQHF.

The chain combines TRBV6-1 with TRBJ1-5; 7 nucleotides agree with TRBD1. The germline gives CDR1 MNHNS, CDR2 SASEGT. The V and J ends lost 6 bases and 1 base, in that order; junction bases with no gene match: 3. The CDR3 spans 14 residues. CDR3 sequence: CASSPTGSNQPQHF. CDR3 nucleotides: TGTGCCAGCAGCCCGACAGGGAGCAATCAGCCCCAGCATTTT.

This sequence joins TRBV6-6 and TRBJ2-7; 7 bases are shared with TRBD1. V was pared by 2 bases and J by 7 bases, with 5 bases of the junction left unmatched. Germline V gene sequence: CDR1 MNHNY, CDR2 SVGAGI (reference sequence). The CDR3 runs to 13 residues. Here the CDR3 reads CASSYDRVREQYF. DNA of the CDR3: TGTGCCAGCAGTTACGACAGGGTGAGGGAGCAGTACTTC.

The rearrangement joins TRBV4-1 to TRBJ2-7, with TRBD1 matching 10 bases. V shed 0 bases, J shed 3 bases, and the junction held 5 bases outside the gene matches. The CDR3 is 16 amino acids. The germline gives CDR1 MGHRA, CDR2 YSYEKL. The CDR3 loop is CASSQEYRDRGYEQYF. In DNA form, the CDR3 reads TGCGCCAGCAGCCAAGAGTATCGGGACAGGGGCTACGAGCAGTACTTC.

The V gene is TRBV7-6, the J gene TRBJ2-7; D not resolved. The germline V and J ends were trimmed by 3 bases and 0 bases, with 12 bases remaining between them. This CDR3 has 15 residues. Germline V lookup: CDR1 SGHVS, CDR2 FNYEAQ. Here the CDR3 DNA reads TGTGCCAGCAGCTTGGAAAGACTGAGCTCCTACGAGCAGTACTTC. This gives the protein CASSLERLSSYEQYF.

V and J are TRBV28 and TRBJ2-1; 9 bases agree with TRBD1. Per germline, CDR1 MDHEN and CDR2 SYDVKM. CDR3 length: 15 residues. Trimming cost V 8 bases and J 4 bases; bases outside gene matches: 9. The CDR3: CASSQGQGLYNEQFF. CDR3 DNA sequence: TGTGCCAGCTCTCAGGGACAGGGACTTTACAATGAGCAGTTCTTC.

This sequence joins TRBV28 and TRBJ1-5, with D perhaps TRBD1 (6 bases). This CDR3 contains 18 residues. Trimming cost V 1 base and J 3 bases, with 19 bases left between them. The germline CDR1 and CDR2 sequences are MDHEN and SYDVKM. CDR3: CASSLFGGSGGFNQPQHF. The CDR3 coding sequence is TGTGCCAGCAGTTTATTTGGGGGCAGTGGGGGTTTCAATCAGCCCCAGCATTTT.

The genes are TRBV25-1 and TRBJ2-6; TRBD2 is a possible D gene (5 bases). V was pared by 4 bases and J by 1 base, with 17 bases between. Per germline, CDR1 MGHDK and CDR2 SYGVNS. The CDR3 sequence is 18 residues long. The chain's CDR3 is CASSGTDLHFSGANVLTF. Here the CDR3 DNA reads TGTGCCAGCAGTGGGACGGACTTGCATTTTTCTGGGGCCAACGTCCTGACTTTC.

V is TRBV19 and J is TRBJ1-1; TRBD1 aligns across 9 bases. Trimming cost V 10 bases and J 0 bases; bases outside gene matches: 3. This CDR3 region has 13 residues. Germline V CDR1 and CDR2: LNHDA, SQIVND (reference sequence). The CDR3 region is CATRDRVNTEAFF. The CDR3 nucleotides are TGTGCCACTCGGGACAGGGTGAACACTGAAGCTTTCTTT.

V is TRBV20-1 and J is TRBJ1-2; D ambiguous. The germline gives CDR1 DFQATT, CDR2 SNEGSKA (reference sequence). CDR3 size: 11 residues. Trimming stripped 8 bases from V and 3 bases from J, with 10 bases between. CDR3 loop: CSYDWDYGYTF. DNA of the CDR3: TGCAGTTATGACTGGGACTATGGCTACACCTTC.

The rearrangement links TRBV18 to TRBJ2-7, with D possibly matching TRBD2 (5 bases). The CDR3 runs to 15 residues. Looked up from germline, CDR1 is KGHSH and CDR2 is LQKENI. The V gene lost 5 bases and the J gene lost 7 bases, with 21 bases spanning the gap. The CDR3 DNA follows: TGTGCCAGCTCAAGTCTAGCAGGACCGTCCATAGAGCAGTACTTC. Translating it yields CASSSLAGPSIEQYF.

The CDR3 region has the DNA TGTGCTAGTGGTTTTTTTAGCGGGGGCACAGATACGCAGTATTTT. Its translation is CASGFFSGGTDTQYF. The chain recombines TRBV12-5 with TRBJ2-3, with TRBD2 identical over 8 bases. V lost 3 bases, J lost 1 base, and 3 bases stayed unmatched. Germline V gives CDR1 LGHNT, CDR2 FRNRAP. The CDR3 consists of 15 residues.

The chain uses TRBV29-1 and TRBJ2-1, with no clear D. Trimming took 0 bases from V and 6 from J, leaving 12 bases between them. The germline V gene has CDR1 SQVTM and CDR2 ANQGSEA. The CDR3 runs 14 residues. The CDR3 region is CSVEDPARLNEQFF. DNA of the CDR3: TGCAGCGTTGAAGATCCCGCTAGGCTCAATGAGCAGTTCTTC.

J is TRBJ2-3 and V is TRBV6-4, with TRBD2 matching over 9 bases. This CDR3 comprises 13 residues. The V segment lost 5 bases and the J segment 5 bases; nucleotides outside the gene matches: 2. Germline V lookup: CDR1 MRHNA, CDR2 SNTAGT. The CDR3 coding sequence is TGTGCCAGCAGTTTTAGCGGGAGAGATACGCAGTATTTT. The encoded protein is CASSFSGRDTQYF.

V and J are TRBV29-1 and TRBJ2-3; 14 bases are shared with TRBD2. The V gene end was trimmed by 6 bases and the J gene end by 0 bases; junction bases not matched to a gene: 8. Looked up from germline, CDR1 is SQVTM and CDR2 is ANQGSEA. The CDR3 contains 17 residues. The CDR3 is CSVDGTSGSQSTDTQYF. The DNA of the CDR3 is TGCAGCGTCGACGGGACTAGCGGGAGCCAAAGCACAGATACGCAGTATTTT.

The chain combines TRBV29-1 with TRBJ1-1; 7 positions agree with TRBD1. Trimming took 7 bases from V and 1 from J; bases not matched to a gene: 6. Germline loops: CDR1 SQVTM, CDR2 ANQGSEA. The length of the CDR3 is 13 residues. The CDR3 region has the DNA TGCAGCGCGAAACAGGGGAGGAACACTGAAGCTTTCTTT. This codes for CSAKQGRNTEAFF.

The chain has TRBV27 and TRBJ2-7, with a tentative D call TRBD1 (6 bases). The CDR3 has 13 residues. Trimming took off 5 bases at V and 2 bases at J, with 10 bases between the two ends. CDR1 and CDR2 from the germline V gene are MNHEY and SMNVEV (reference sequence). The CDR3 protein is CASSPRTAYEQYF. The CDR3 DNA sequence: TGTGCCAGCAGTCCCCGGACAGCCTACGAGCAGTACTTC.

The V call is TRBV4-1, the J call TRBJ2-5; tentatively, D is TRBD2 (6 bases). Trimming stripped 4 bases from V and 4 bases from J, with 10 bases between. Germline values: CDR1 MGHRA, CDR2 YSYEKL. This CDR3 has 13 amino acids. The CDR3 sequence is CASSRGTPETQYF. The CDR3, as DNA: TGCGCCAGCAGCCGCGGGACTCCAGAGACCCAGTACTTC.

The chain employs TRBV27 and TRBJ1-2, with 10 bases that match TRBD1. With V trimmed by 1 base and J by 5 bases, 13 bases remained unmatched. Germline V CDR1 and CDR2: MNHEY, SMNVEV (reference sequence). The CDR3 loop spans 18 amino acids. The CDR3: CASSLLPDVTGGAYGYTF. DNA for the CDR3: TGTGCCAGCAGTTTATTACCCGACGTGACAGGGGGCGCGTATGGCTACACCTTC.

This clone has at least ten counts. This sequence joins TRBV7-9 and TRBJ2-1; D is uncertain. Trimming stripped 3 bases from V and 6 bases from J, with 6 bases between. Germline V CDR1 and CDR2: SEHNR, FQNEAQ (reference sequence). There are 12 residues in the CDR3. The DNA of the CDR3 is TGTGCCAGCAGCTTTCTCGGCAATGAGCAGTTCTTC. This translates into CASSFLGNEQFF.

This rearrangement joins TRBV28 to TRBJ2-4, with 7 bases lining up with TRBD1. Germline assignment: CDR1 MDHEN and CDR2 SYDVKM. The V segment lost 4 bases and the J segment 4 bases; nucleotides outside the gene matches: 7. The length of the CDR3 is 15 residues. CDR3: CASSSIGTDKNIQYF. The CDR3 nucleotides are TGTGCCAGCAGTTCAATAGGGACAGATAAAAACATTCAGTACTTC.

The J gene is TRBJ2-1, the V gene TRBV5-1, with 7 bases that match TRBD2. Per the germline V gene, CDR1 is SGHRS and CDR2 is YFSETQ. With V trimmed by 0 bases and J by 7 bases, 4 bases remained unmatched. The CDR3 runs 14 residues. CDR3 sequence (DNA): TGCGCCAGCAGCTTGGTGGGAGGGTCGAATGAGCAGTTCTTC. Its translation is CASSLVGGSNEQFF.

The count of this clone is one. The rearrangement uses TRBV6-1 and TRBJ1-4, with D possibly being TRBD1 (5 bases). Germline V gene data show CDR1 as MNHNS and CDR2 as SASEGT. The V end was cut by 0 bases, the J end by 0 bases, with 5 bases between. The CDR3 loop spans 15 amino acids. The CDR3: CASSEATATNEKLFF. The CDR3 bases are TGTGCCAGCAGTGAAGCGACAGCAACTAATGAAAAACTGTTTTTT.

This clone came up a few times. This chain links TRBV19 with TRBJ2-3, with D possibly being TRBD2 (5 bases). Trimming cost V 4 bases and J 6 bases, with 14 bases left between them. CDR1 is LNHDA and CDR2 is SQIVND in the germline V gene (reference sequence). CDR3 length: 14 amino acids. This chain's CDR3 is CASSTDEGRDTQYF. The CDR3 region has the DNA TGTGCCAGTAGTACAGACGAGGGCCGGGATACGCAGTATTTT.

The CDR3 loop reads CASSRGQGARNEQFF. CDR3 nucleotide sequence: TGTGCCAGCAGCAGGGGACAGGGGGCACGAAATGAGCAGTTCTTC. The chain recombines TRBV6-1 with TRBJ2-1; TRBD1 agrees at 12 bases. The J segment lost 7 bases and the V segment lost 6 bases, leaving 7 bases of the junction unmatched. The CDR3 is made up of 15 amino acids. Germline V CDR1 and CDR2: MNHNS, SASEGT.

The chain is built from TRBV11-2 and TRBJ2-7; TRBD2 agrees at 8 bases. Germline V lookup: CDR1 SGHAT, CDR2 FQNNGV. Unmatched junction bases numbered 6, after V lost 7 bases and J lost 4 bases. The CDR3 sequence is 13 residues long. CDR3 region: CASTIAGRYEQYF. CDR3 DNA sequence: TGTGCCAGCACTATAGCGGGACGATACGAGCAGTACTTC.